Listed below are T cell receptor beta chains from one sample, sequenced in a study of cytomegalovirus exposure and HLA in healthy donors. The protocol was immunoSEQ multiplex PCR, while the TCRdb copy is restricted to in-frame clones and leaves out a portion. The sample consists of around 150,000 clones, more than 75% of them appearing once. Sequencing was done on a sample of PBMCs. Source of these receptors: a man aged 25-45 years in good health and CMV-seronegative. Each CDR3 is given with its conserved first and last residue. The D gene is left open where the match is weak. A clone size is listed for some rows: how often the clone was seen (once, few, many), or a class if it is expanded.

D gene: -
V gene: TRBV28
clone size: -
J gene: TRBJ2-6
CDR3 DNA: TGTGCCAGCAGTTCGCCTGGCAGGGGTGGGGCCAACGTCCTGACTTTC
CDR3 protein: CASSSPGRGGANVLTF

D gene: -
V gene: TRBV10-3
clone size: -
J gene: TRBJ2-6
CDR3 DNA: TGTGCCATCACCTCCACAGGGTACCACGTCCTGACTTTC
CDR3 protein: CAITSTGYHVLTF

D gene: -
V gene: TRBV7-9
clone size: few
J gene: TRBJ1-1
CDR3 DNA: TGTGCCAGCAGCCGTCTCGGCGGGGCGAACACTGAAGCTTTCTTT
CDR3 protein: CASSRLGGANTEAFF

D gene: -
V gene: TRBV28
clone size: once
J gene: TRBJ1-2
CDR3 DNA: TGTGCCAGCAGCCGCGGGCCTTATGGCTACACCTTC
CDR3 protein: CASSRGPYGYTF

D gene: TRBD2
V gene: TRBV7-8
clone size: -
J gene: TRBJ2-7
CDR3 DNA: TGTGCCAGCAGCCTTAGCGGGGGCGGGGGGGAGCAGTACTTC
CDR3 protein: CASSLSGGGGEQYF

D gene: -
V gene: TRBV27
clone size: -
J gene: TRBJ2-3
CDR3 DNA: TGTGCCAGCAGTTTATTTTTCGGTCCAGATACGCAGTATTTT
CDR3 protein: CASSLFFGPDTQYF

D gene: TRBD1
V gene: TRBV10-2
clone size: -
J gene: TRBJ2-5
CDR3 DNA: TGCGCCAGCAGTGAATCGACAGGGTCGGCCCAGTACTTC
CDR3 protein: CASSESTGSAQYF

D gene: -
V gene: TRBV4-2
clone size: -
J gene: TRBJ2-7
CDR3 DNA: TGTGCCAGCGGCCGAAGAACGGGAACCTACGAGCAGTACTTC
CDR3 protein: CASGRRTGTYEQYF

D gene: TRBD2
V gene: TRBV6-4
clone size: -
J gene: TRBJ2-1
CDR3 DNA: TGTGCCAGCAGTGACAGGCTAGCGGGAGAGGATGAGCAGTTCTTC
CDR3 protein: CASSDRLAGEDEQFF

D gene: -
V gene: TRBV11-2
clone size: once
J gene: TRBJ2-2
CDR3 DNA: TGTGCCAGCAGCTTAGGAGGCACCGGGGAGCTGTTTTTT
CDR3 protein: CASSLGGTGELFF

D gene: -
V gene: TRBV11-2
clone size: -
J gene: TRBJ1-1
CDR3 DNA: TGTGCCAGCAGCTCTAATAGGAACACTGAAGCTTTCTTT
CDR3 protein: CASSSNRNTEAFF

D gene: TRBD1
V gene: TRBV30
clone size: -
J gene: TRBJ2-7
CDR3 DNA: TGTGCCTGGGACCTGGGACAGGGTCTAATCTACGAGCAGTACTTC
CDR3 protein: CAWDLGQGLIYEQYF

D gene: -
V gene: TRBV10-3
clone size: few
J gene: TRBJ2-2
CDR3 DNA: TGTGCCATCCGCGCTGCGACGAACACCGGGGAGCTGTTTTTT
CDR3 protein: CAIRAATNTGELFF